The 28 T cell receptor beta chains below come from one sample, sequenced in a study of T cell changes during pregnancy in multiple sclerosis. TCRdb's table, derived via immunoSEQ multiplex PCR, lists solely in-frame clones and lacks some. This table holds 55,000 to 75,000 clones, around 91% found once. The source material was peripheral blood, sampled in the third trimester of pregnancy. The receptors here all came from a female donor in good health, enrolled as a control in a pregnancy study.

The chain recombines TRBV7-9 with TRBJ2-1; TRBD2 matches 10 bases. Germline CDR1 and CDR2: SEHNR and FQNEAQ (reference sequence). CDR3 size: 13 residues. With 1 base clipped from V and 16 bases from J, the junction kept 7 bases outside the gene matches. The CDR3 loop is CASSLGRTSGEFF. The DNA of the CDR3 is TGTGCCAGCAGCTTAGGACGGACTAGCGGCGAATTCTTC.

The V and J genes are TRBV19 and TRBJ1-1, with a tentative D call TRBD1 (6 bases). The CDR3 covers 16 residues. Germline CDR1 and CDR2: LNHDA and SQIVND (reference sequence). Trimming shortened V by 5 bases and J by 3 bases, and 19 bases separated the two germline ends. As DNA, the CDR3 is TGTGCCAGTAGTTGGAGACAGGCTATTGTAGACACTGAAGCTTTCTTT. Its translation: CASSWRQAIVDTEAFF.

CDR3 nucleotides: TGTGCCAGCAGCAAGGGACAGGGATGGGGAGGTACGCAGTATTTT. This gives the protein CASSKGQGWGGTQYF. J is TRBJ2-3 and V is TRBV7-8, with TRBD1 identical over 9 bases. With V trimmed by 5 bases and J by 8 bases, 11 bases remained unmatched. This CDR3 is built from 15 residues. The V gene's germline CDR1 is SGHVS and CDR2 FQNEAQ.

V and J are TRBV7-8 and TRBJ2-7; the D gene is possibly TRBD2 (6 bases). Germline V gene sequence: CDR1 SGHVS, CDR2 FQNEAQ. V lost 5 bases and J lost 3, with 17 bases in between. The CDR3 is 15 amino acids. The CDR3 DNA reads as TGTGCCAGCAGCGCACGTCTGGGACTCGTCTACGAGCAGTACTTC. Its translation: CASSARLGLVYEQYF. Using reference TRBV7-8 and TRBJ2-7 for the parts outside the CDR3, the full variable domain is GAGVSQSPRYKVAKRGQDVALRCDPISGHVSLFWYQQALGQGPEFLTYFQNEAQLDKSGLPSDRFFAERPEGSVSTLKIQRTQQEDSAVYLCASSARLGLVYEQYFGPGTRLTVT.

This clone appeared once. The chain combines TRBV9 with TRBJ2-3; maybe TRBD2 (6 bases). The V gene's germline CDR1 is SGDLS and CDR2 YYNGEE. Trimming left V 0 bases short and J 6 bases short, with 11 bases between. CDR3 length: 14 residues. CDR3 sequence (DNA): TGTGCCAGCAGCGTAGCGGGACTGTCCGATACGCAGTATTTT. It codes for CASSVAGLSDTQYF. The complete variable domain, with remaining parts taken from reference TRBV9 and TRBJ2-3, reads DSGVTQTPKHLITATGQRVTLRCSPRSGDLSVYWYQQSLDQGLQFLIQYYNGEERAKGNILERFSAQQFPDLHSELNLSSLELGDSALYFCASSVAGLSDTQYFGPGTRLTVL.

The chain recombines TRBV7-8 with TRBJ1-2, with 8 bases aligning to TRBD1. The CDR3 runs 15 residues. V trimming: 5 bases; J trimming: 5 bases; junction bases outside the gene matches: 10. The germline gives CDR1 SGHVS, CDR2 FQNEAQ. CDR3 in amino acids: CASSREGQGQYGYTF. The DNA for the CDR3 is TGTGCCAGCAGCCGTGAAGGACAGGGTCAATATGGCTACACCTTC.

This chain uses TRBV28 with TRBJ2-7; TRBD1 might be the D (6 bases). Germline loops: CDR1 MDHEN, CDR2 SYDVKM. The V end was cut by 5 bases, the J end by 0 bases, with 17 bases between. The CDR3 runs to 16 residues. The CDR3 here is CASSPRSGTTSYEQYF. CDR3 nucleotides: TGTGCCAGCAGTCCAAGATCCGGGACAACCTCCTACGAGCAGTACTTC.

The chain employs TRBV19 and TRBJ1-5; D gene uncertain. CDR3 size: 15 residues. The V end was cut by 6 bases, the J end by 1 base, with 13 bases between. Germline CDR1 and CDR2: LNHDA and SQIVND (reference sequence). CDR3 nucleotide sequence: TGTGCCAGTAGAAGTGACGGAGGAAGCAATCAGCCCCAGCATTTT. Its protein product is CASRSDGGSNQPQHF.

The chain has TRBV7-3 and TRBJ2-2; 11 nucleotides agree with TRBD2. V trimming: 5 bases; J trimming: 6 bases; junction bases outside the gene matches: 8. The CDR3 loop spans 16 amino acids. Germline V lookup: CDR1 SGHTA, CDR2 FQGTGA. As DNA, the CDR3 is TGTGCCAGCAGCCCACTTAGCGGGGGGGCCCCCGGGGAGCTGTTTTTT. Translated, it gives CASSPLSGGAPGELFF.

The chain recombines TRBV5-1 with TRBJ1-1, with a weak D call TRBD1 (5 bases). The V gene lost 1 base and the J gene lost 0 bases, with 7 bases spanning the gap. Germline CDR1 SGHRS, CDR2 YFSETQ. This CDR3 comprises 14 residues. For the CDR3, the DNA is TGCGCCAGCAGCTTGTCAGGGATGAACACTGAAGCTTTCTTT. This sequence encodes CASSLSGMNTEAFF.

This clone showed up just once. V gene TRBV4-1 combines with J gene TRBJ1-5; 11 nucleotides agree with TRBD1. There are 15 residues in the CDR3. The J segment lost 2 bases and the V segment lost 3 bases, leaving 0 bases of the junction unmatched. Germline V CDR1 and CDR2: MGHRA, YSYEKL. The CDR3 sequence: CASSQGQGGNQPQHF. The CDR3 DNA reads TGCGCCAGCAGCCAGGGACAGGGGGGCAATCAGCCCCAGCATTTT.

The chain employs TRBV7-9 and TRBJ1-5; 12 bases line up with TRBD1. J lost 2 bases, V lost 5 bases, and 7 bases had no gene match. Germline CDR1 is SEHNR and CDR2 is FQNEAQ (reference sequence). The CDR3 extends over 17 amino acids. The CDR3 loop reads CASSPGQGARGNQPQHF. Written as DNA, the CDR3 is TGTGCCAGCAGCCCGGGACAGGGGGCGCGGGGCAATCAGCCCCAGCATTTT.

The CDR3 reads CASRGEGAGDYEQYF. The CDR3 DNA follows: TGTGCCAGCAGGGGCGAGGGAGCCGGAGACTACGAGCAGTACTTC. V gene TRBV6-5 combines with J gene TRBJ2-7; maybe TRBD2 (5 bases). Germline V gene lookup returns CDR1 MNHEY and CDR2 SVGAGI. This CDR3 contains 15 residues. The V end was cut by 6 bases, the J end by 3 bases, with 18 bases between.

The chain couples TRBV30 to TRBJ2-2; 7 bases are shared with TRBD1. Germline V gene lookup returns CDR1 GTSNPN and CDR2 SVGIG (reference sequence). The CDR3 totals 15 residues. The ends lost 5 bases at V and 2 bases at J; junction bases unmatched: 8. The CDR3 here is CAWERGLGNTGELFF. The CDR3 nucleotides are TGTGCCTGGGAAAGGGGGCTGGGAAACACCGGGGAGCTGTTTTTT. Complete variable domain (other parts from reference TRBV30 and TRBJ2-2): SQTIHQWPATLVQPVGSPLSLECTVEGTSNPNLYWYRQAAGRGLQLLFYSVGIGQISSEVPQNLSASRPQDRQFILSSKKLLLSDSGFYLCAWERGLGNTGELFFGEGSRLTVL.

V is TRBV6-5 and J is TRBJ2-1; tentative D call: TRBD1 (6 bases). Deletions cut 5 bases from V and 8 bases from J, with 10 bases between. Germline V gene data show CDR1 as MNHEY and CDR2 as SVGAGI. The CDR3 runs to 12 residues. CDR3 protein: CASSEQGDEQFF. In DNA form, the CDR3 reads TGTGCCAGCAGTGAACAGGGAGATGAGCAGTTCTTC.

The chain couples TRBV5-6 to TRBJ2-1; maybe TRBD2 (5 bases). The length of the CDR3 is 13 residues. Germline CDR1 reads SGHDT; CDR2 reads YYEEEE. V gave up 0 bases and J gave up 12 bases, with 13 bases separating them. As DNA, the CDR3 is TGTGCCAGCAGCTTGGGTCCCGGAGGTCGGCAGTTCTTC. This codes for CASSLGPGGRQFF.

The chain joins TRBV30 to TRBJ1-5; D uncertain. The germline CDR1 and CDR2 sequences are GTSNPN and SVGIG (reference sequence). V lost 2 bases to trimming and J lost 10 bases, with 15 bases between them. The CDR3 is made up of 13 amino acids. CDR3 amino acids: CAWSLGRTGPQHF. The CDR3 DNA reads TGTGCCTGGAGTTTGGGTCGGACGGGACCCCAGCATTTT.

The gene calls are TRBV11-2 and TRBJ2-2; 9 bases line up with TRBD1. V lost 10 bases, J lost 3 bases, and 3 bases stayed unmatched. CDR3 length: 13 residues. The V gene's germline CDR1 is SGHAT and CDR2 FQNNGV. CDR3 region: CAIRDRDTGELFF. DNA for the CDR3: TGTGCCATCCGGGACAGGGACACCGGGGAGCTGTTTTTT.

The CDR3 DNA follows: TGTGCCAGCTCCCCCGGGCTAGCGGGAGATGATGAGCAGTTCTTC. It yields the protein CASSPGLAGDDEQFF. This chain connects TRBV27 to TRBJ2-1; the match to TRBD2 covers 10 bases. Germline values: CDR1 MNHEY, CDR2 SMNVEV (reference sequence). The V gene end was trimmed by 8 bases and the J gene end by 8 bases; junction bases not matched to a gene: 12. This CDR3 is built from 15 residues.

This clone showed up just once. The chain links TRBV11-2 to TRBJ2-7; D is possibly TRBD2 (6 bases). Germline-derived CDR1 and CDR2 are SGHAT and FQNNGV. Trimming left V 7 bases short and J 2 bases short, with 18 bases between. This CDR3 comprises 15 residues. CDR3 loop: CASNPTRRGAYEQYF. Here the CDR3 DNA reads TGTGCCAGCAACCCGACGAGGCGGGGAGCCTACGAGCAGTACTTC. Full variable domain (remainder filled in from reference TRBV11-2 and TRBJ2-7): EAGVAQSPRYKIIEKRQSVAFWCNPISGHATLYWYQQILGQGPKLLIQFQNNGVVDDSQLPKDRFSAERLKGVDSTLKIQPAKLEDSAVYLCASNPTRRGAYEQYFGPGTRLTVT.

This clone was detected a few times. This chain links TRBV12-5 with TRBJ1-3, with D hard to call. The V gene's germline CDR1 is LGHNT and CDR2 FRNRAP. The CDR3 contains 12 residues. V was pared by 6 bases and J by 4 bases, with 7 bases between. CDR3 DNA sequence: TGTGCTAGTGGCTCCCCCGGAAACACCATATATTTT. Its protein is CASGSPGNTIYF. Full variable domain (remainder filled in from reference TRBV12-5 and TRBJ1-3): DARVTQTPRHKVTEMGQEVTMRCQPILGHNTVFWYRQTMMQGLELLAYFRNRAPLDDSGMPKDRFSAEMPDATLATLKIQPSEPRDSAVYFCASGSPGNTIYFGEGSWLTVV.

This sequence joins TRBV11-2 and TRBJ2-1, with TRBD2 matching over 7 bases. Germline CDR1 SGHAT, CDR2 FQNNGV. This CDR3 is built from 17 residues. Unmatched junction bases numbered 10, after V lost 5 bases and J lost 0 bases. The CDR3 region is CASSLGWGGSSYNEQFF. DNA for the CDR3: TGTGCCAGCAGCCTAGGGTGGGGCGGGAGCTCCTACAATGAGCAGTTCTTC.

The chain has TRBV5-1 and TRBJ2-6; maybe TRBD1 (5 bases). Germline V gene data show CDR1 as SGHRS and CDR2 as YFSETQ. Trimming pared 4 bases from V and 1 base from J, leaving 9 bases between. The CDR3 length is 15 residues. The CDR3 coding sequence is TGCGCCAGCAGCGACGCAGGGTCTGGGGCCAACGTCCTGACTTTC. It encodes CASSDAGSGANVLTF.

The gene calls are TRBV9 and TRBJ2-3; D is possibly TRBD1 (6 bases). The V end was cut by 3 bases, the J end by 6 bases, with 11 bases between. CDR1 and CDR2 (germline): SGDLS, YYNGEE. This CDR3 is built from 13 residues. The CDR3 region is CASSAGQTDTQYF. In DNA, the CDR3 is TGTGCCAGCAGCGCCGGACAGACTGATACGCAGTATTTT.

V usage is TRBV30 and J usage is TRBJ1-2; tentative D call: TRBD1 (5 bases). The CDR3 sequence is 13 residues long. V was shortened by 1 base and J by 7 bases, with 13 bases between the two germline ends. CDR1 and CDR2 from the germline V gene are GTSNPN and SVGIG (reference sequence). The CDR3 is CAWSAARQGGYTF. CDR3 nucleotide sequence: TGTGCCTGGAGTGCCGCCAGGCAGGGTGGCTACACCTTC.

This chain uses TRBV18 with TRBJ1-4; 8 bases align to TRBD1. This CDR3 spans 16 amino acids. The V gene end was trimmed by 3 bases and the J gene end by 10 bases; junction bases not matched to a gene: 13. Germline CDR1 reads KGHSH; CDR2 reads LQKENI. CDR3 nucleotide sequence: TGTGCCAGCTCACCCGGGAGGACAGGGCGCTACGGAAAACTGTTTTTT. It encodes CASSPGRTGRYGKLFF.

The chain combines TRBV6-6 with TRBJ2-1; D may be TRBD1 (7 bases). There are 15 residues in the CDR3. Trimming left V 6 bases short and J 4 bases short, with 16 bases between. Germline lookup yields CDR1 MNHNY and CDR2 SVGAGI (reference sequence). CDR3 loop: CASRAGGHGYNEQFF. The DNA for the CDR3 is TGTGCCAGCAGGGCAGGGGGGCACGGGTACAATGAGCAGTTCTTC.

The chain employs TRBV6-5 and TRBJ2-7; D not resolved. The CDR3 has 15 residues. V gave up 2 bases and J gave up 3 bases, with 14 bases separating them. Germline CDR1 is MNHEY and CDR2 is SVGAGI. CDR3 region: CASSYGRFFGYEQYF. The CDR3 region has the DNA TGTGCCAGCAGTTACGGTCGGTTTTTTGGCTACGAGCAGTACTTC.